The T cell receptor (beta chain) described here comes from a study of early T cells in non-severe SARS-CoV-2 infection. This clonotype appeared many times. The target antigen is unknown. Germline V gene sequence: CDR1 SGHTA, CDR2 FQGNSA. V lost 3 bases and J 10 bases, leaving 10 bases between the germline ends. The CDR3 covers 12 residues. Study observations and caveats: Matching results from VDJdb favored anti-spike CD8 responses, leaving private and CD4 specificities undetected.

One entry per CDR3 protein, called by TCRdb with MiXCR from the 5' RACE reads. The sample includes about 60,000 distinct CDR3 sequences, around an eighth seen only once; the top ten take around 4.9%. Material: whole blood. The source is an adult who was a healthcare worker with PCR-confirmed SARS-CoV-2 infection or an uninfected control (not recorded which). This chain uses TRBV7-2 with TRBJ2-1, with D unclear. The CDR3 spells CASSFPRREQFF. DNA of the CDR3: TGTGCCAGCAGCTTCCCTCGTAGAGAGCAGTTCTTC.